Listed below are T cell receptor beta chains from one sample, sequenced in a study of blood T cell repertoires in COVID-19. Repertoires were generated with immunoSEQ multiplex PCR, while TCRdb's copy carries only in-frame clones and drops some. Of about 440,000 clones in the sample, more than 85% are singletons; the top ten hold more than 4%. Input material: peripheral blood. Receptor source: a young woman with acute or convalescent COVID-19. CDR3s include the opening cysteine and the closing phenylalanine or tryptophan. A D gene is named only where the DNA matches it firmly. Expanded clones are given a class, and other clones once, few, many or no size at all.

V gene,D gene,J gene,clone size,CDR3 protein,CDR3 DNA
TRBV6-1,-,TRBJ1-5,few,CASSEGRGRGNQPQHF,TGTGCCAGCAGTGAAGGTAGGGGAAGGGGCAATCAGCCCCAGCATTTT
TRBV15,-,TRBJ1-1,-,CATRQGDLDTEAFF,TGTGCCACCAGACAGGGCGATTTGGACACTGAAGCTTTCTTT
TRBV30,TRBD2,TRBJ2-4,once,CAWRGLSGGGNIQYF,TGTGCCTGGAGGGGCCTGAGCGGGGGGGGGAACATTCAGTACTTC
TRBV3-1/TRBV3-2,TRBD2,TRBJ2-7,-,CASSQGTSGTYEQYF,TGTGCCAGCAGCCAAGGTACTAGCGGGACCTACGAGCAGTACTTC
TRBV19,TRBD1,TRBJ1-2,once,CASFRQGETRKSREYSGYTF,TGTGCCAGTTTTCGACAGGGTGAAACTCGGAAGTCCAGGGAATATAGTGGCTACACCTTC
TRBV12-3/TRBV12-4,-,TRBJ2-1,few,CASTPRVEQFF,TGTGCCAGCACTCCGCGGGTTGAGCAGTTCTTC
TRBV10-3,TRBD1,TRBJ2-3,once,CAISTPGQATDTQYF,TGTGCCATCAGTACCCCGGGACAGGCGACCGATACGCAGTATTTT
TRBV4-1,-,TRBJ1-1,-,CASSRRLWTFATEAFF,TGCGCCAGCAGCCGAAGACTCTGGACATTCGCCACTGAAGCTTTCTTT
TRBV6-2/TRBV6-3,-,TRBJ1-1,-,CASSPDKNRAGMDTEAFF,TGTGCCAGCAGCCCTGACAAAAATCGCGCGGGCATGGACACTGAAGCTTTCTTT
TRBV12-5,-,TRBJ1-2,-,CASGLNRQGYTF,TGTGCTAGTGGTTTGAATCGTCAGGGCTACACCTTC
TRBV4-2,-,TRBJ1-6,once,CASSQELGRDSPLHF,TGTGCCAGCAGCCAAGAGTTGGGGAGGGATTCACCCCTCCACTTT
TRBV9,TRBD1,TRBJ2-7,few,CASSSRDSSYEQYF,TGTGCCAGCAGCTCCAGGGACAGCTCCTACGAGCAGTACTTC
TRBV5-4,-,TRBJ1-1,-,CASSMSTDMNTEAFF,TGTGCCAGCAGCATGTCGACAGACATGAACACTGAAGCTTTCTTT
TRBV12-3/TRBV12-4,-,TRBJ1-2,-,CASSLTLNYGYTF,TGTGCCAGCAGTTTAACTTTAAACTATGGCTACACCTTC
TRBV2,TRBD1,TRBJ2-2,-,CASSGQGAIGELFF,TGTGCCAGCAGTGGCCAGGGGGCAATCGGGGAGCTGTTTTTT
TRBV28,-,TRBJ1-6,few,CASSLGFRGSPLHF,TGTGCCAGCAGTCTTGGCTTCCGGGGTTCACCCCTCCACTTT
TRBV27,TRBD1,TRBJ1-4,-,CASSPGTDLANEKLFF,TGTGCCAGTAGCCCCGGGACAGATCTTGCTAATGAAAAACTGTTTTTT
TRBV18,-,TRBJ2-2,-,CASSPPPRQSTTGELFF,TGTGCCAGCTCACCACCGCCAAGACAGTCAACCACCGGGGAGCTGTTTTTT
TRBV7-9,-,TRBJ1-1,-,CASSFVGDTEAFF,TGTGCCAGCAGCTTTGTAGGGGACACTGAGGCTTTCTTT
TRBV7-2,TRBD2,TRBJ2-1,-,CASSAQGGGTRLNEQFF,TGTGCCAGCAGCGCCCAGGGCGGGGGGACAAGGCTCAATGAGCAGTTCTTC
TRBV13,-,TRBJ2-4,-,CASSLVPENIQYF,TGTGCCAGCAGCTTAGTTCCCGAAAACATTCAGTACTTC
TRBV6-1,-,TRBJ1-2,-,CASSEAYRAITGYTF,TGTGCCAGCAGTGAAGCTTACAGGGCCATTACGGGCTACACCTTC
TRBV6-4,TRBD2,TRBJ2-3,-,CASSDTGRGLAGGSSTDTQYF,TGTGCCAGCAGTGACACCGGACGAGGACTAGCGGGGGGTTCTAGCACAGATACACAGTATTTT
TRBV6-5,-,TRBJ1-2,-,CASNTGRIYGYTF,TGTGCCAGCAACACAGGACGGATCTATGGCTACACCTTC
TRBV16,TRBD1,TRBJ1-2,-,CASSQRYGDRSNYGYTF,TGTGCCAGCAGCCAAAGGTATGGGGACAGGTCTAACTATGGCTACACCTTC
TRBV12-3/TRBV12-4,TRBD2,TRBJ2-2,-,CASTPGGGGELFF,TGTGCCAGCACACCAGGCGGGGGCGGGGAGCTGTTTTTT
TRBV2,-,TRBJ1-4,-,CASSEILGVNEKLFF,TGTGCCAGCAGTGAAATTCTAGGGGTTAATGAAAAACTGTTTTTT
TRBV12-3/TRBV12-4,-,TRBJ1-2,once,CASSLNSPYGYTF,TGTGCCAGCAGTTTAAACAGTCCCTATGGCTACACCTTC
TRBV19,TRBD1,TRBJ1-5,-,CASTPTGLDNQPQHF,TGTGCCAGTACCCCGACAGGGTTGGACAATCAGCCCCAGCATTTT
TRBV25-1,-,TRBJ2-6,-,CASSESQGQISGANVLTF,TGTGCCAGCAGTGAATCCCAGGGGCAGATCTCTGGGGCCAACGTCCTGACTTTC
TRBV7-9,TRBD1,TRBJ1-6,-,CASSSPGQGSYNSPLHF,TGTGCCAGCAGCTCCCCGGGACAGGGCTCCTATAATTCACCCCTCCACTTT
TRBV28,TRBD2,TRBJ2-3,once,CATLMGGLGDTQYF,TGTGCCACCTTGATGGGGGGGTTGGGAGATACGCAGTATTTT
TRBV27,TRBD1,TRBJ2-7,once,CASRTTGGFHEQYF,TGTGCCAGCAGAACCACAGGGGGCTTCCACGAGCAGTACTTC
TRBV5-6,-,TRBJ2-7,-,CASSVRGRTYEQYF,TGTGCCAGCAGCGTGCGAGGGAGGACCTACGAGCAGTACTTC
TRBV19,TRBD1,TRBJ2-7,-,CASSTTGTGSDEQYF,TGTGCCAGTAGTACGACCGGGACAGGATCAGACGAGCAGTACTTC
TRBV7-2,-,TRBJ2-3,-,CASSPPLKDTQYF,TGTGCCAGCAGCCCTCCTTTAAAAGATACGCAGTATTTT
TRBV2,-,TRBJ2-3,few,CASVTGGQSTDTQYF,TGTGCCAGCGTTACCGGGGGGCAAAGCACAGATACGCAGTATTTT
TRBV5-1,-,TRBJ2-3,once,CASSTLGDTQYF,TGCGCCAGCAGCACCCTCGGGGATACGCAGTATTTT
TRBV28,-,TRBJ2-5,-,CASSLTGQPETQYF,TGTGCCAGCAGTTTAACAGGTCAACCCGAGACCCAGTACTTC
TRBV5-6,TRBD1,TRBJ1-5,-,CASSLMTGNQPQHF,TGTGCCAGCAGCTTGATGACAGGGAATCAGCCCCAGCATTTT
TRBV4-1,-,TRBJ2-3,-,CASSPRSGDTQYF,TGCGCCAGCAGCCCCAGATCCGGGGATACGCAGTATTTT
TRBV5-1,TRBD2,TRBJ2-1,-,CASLGGNEQFF,TGCGCCAGCTTGGGGGGGAATGAGCAGTTCTTC
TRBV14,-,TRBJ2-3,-,CASSQVFGGRSSTDTQYF,TGTGCCAGCAGCCAAGTCTTCGGGGGGCGGAGTAGCACAGATACGCAGTATTTT
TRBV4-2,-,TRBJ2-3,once,CASSHETSTDTQYF,TGTGCCAGCAGCCATGAAACTAGCACAGATACGCAGTATTTT
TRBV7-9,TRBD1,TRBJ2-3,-,CASSFGQDVGTQYF,TGTGCCAGCAGCTTTGGACAGGACGTGGGTACGCAGTATTTT
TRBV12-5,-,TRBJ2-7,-,CASGIRGCTYEQYF,TGTGCTAGTGGCATCAGGGGTTGCACCTACGAGCAGTACTTC
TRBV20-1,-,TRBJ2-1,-,CSACERAYSYNEQFF,TGCAGTGCTTGTGAGCGGGCCTACTCCTACAATGAGCAGTTCTTC
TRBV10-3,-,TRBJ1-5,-,CAISDSNQPQHF,TGTGCCATCAGTGATAGTAATCAGCCCCAGCATTTT
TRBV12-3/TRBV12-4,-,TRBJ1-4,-,CASSTGWSEKLFF,TGTGCCAGCAGTACCGGGTGGTCTGAAAAACTGTTTTTT
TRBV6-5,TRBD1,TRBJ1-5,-,CASSYGQGQPQHF,TGTGCCAGCAGTTATGGACAGGGGCAGCCCCAGCATTTT
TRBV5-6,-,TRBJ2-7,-,CASSFGGNSYEQYF,TGTGCCAGCAGCTTCGGCGGGAACTCCTACGAGCAGTACTTC
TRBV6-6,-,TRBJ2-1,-,CASSLLAPKTLPTISDEQFF,TGTGCCAGCAGTCTGCTAGCACCAAAAACCCTTCCTACAATCTCGGATGAGCAGTTCTTC
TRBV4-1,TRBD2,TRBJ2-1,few,CATPSGLAIYNEQFF,TGCGCCACTCCCTCGGGACTAGCAATATACAATGAGCAGTTCTTC
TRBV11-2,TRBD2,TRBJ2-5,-,CASSSSGGTFPYF,TGTGCCAGCAGCTCAAGCGGGGGGACATTTCCGTACTTC
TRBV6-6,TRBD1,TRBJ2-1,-,CASKAGGLYSYNEQFF,TGTGCCAGCAAGGCAGGGGGCCTATACTCCTACAATGAGCAGTTCTTC
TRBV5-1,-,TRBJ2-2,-,CASSLRNTNTGELFF,TGCGCCAGCAGCTTGCGAAACACGAACACCGGGGAGCTGTTTTTT
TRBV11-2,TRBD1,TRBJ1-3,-,CASRQPGQGARNTIYF,TGTGCCAGCAGACAACCGGGACAGGGGGCGCGGAACACCATATATTTT
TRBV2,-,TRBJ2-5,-,CASNGGPRETQYF,TGTGCCAGCAACGGGGGGCCTAGAGAGACCCAGTACTTC
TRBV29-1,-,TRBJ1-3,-,CSAGGSSGNTIYF,TGCAGCGCTGGGGGGAGCTCTGGAAACACCATATATTTT